The text below deals with one T cell receptor beta chain. The data were taken from a study of blood T cell repertoires in COVID-19. Study-wide context: Researchers got acute and convalescent COVID-19 samples from the United States, Italy and Spain. T cells, B-cell-depleted T cells, or PBMCs provided the cDNA or gDNA that served as material.

Per the original data handling: Estimation of nucleated cell counts was performed using reference gene primer amplification. Only in-frame clones appear in the TCRdb table, and some are missing; sequencing was by immunoSEQ multiplex PCR. From that table come the V and J calls and clone size; the DNA was used to work out D and trimming. This table holds a few hundred thousand clones, about 90% found once. This sequence originates from a man in his fifties or sixties with acute or convalescent COVID-19. Sequencing used peripheral blood.

The CDR3 coding sequence is TGTCCCAAAGGCGACAGGGGGTTCTACGAGCAGTACTTC. Protein: CPKGDRGFYEQYF. V is TRBV27 and J is TRBJ2-7, with 9 positions matching TRBD1. This CDR3 comprises 13 residues. Germline V gene sequence: CDR1 MNHEY, CDR2 SMNVEV (reference sequence).